The 3 T cell receptor beta chains listed next were all sequenced from one sample in a study of blood T cell repertoires in COVID-19. Some clones are missing from TCRdb's copy, which holds only in-frame ones; the method was immunoSEQ multiplex PCR. In the table there are around 330,000 clones, 70% to 90% of which are singletons. The sample was peripheral blood. These receptors were collected from a woman in her fifties or sixties with active or convalescent COVID-19.

V usage is TRBV4-3 and J usage is TRBJ2-3; 7 bases match TRBD2. CDR3 length: 15 amino acids. V was pared by 0 bases and J by 7 bases, with 7 bases of the junction left unmatched. Germline V gene lookup returns CDR1 LGHNA and CDR2 YSLEER. In nucleotides, the CDR3 is TGCGCCAGCAGCCAAGATACTTCGGGAGGAAATACGCAGTATTTT. Translation: CASSQDTSGGNTQYF.

The chain links TRBV18 to TRBJ2-3; TRBD2 matches 8 bases. The CDR3 covers 15 residues. Germline V lookup: CDR1 KGHSH, CDR2 LQKENI. Trimming removed 2 bases from V and 4 bases from J; junction bases left unmatched: 5. The CDR3 nucleotides read TGTGCCAGCTCACCAACAGCGGGAGTGGCAGATACGCAGTATTTT. Its translation: CASSPTAGVADTQYF.

The V call is TRBV30, the J call TRBJ1-1; D not resolved. Per germline, CDR1 GTSNPN and CDR2 SVGIG (reference sequence). V was clipped by 4 bases and J by 8 bases, with 14 bases between them. This CDR3 comprises 12 residues. Here the CDR3 DNA reads TGTGCCTGGAATTTTGGAGGGCGGGAAGCTTTCTTT. This codes for CAWNFGGREAFF. Supplemented by reference TRBV30 and TRBJ1-1, the full variable domain reads SQTIHQWPATLVQPVGSPLSLECTVEGTSNPNLYWYRQAAGRGLQLLFYSVGIGQISSEVPQNLSASRPQDRQFILSSKKLLLSDSGFYLCAWNFGGREAFFGQGTRLTVV.